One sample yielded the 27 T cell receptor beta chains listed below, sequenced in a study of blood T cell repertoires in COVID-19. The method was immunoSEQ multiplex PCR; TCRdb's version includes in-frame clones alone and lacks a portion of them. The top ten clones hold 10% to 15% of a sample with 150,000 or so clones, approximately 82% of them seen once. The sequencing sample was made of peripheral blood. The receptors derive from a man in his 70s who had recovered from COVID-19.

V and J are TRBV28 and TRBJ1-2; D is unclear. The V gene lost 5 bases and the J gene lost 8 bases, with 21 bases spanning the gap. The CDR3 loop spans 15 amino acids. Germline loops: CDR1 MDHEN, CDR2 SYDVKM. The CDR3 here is CASSGHLDGSTGYTF. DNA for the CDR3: TGTGCCAGCAGTGGGCACCTCGACGGATCTACGGGCTACACCTTC.

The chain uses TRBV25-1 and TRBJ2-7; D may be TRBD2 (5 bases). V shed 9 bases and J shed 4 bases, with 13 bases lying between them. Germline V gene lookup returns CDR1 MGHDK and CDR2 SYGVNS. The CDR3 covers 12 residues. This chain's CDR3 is CASAGFIYEQYF. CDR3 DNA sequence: TGTGCCAGTGCGGGCTTTATATACGAGCAGTACTTC.

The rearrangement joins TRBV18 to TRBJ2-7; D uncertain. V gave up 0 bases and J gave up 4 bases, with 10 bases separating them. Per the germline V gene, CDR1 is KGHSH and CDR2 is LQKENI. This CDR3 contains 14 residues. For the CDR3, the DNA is TGTGCCAGCTCACCACCGTCGCGAAGATACGAGCAGTACTTC. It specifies CASSPPSRRYEQYF.

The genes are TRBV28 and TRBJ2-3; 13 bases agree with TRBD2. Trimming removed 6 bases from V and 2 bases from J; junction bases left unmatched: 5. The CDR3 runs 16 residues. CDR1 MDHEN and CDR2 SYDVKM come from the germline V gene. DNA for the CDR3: TGTGCCAGCAGGAATGGACTAGCGGGAGTCACAGATACGCAGTATTTT. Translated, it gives CASRNGLAGVTDTQYF.

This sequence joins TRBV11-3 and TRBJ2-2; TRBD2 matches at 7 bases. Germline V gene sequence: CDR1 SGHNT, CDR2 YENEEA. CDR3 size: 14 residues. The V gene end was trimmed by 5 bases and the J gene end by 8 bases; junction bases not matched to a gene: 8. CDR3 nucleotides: TGTGCCAGCAGCCCCGGGGAGGGCCTGGGGGAGCTGTTTTTT. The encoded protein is CASSPGEGLGELFF.

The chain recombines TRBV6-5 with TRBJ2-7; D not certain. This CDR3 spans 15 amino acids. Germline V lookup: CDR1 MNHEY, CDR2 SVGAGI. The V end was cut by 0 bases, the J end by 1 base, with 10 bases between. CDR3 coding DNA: TGTGCCAGCAGTTACTCCTATACCCGTTCCTACGAGCAGTACTTC. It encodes CASSYSYTRSYEQYF.

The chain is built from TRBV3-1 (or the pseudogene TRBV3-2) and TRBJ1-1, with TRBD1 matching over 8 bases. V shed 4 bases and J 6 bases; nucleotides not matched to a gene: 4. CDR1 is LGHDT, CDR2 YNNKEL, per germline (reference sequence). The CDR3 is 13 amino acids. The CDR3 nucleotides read TGTGCCAGCAGCCCGGACAGGGTCGCTGAAGCTTTCTTT. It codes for CASSPDRVAEAFF.

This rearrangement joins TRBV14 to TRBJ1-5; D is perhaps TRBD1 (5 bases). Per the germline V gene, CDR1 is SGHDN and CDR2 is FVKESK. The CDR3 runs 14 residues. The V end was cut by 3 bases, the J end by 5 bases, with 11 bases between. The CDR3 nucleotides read TGTGCCAGCAGCCAGGCAGGGTTCCATCAGCCCCAGCATTTT. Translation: CASSQAGFHQPQHF.

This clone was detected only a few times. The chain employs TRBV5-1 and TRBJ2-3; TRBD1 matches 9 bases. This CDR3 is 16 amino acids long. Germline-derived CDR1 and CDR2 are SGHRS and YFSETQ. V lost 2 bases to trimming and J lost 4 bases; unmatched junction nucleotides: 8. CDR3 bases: TGCGCCAGCAGCTTACCCACGGGACAGGGTGCAGATACGCAGTATTTT. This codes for CASSLPTGQGADTQYF.

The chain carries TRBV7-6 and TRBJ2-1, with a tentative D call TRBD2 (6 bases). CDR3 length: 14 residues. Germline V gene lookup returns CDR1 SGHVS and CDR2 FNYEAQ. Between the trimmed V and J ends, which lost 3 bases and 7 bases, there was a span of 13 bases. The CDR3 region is CASSFSLADNEQFF. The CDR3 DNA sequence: TGTGCCAGCAGCTTTTCCTTAGCGGATAATGAGCAGTTCTTC.

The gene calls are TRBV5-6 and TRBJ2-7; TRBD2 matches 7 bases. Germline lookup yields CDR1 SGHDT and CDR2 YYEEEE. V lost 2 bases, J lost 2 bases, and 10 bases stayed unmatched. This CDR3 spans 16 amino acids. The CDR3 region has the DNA TGTGCCAGCAGCTTAGTAGGCGGGAGTCCGCCCTACGAGCAGTACTTC. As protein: CASSLVGGSPPYEQYF.

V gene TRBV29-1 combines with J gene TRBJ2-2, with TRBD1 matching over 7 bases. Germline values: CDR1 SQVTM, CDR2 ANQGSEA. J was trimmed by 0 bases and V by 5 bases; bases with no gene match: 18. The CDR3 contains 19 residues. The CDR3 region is CSVSPGQTNLRTNTGELFF. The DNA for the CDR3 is TGCAGCGTTTCTCCGGGACAGACGAACCTCCGAACGAACACCGGGGAGCTGTTTTTT.

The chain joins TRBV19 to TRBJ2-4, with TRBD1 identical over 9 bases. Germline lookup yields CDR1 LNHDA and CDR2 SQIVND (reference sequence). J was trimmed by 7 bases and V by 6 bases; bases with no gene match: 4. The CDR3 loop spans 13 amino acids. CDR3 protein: CASRGQGFNIQYF. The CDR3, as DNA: TGTGCCAGTAGGGGACAGGGATTCAACATTCAGTACTTC. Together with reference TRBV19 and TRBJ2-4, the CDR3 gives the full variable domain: DGGITQSPKYLFRKEGQNVTLSCEQNLNHDAMYWYRQDPGQGLRLIYYSQIVNDFQKGDIAEGYSVSREKKESFPLTVTSAQKNPTAFYLCASRGQGFNIQYFGAGTRLSVL.

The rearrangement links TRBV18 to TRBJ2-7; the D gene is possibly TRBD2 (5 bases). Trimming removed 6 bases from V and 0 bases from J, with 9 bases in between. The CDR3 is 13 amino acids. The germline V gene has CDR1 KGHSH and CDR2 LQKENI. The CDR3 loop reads CASSEGNSYEQYF. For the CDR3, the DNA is TGTGCCAGCTCCGAGGGAAACTCCTACGAGCAGTACTTC.

The DNA for the CDR3 is TGTGCCAGCAGTCAACTGATTGAAGCTTTCTTT. Translating it yields CASSQLIEAFF. The rearrangement joins TRBV11-2 to TRBJ1-1; no firm D call. Germline loops: CDR1 SGHAT, CDR2 FQNNGV. This CDR3 spans 11 amino acids. The V end was cut by 6 bases, the J end by 7 bases, with 9 bases between.

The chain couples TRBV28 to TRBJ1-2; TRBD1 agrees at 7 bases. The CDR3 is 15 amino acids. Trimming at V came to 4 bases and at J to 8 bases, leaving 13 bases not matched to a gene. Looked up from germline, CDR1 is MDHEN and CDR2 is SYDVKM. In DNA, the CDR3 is TGTGCCAGCAGTTCCCCGGCCACAGGGGCGGGGGGCTACACCTTC. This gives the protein CASSSPATGAGGYTF.

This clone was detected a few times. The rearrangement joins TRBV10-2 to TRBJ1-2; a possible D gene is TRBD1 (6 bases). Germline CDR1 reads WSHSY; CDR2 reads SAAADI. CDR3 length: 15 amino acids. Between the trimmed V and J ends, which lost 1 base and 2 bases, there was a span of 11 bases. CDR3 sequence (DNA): TGCGCCAGCAGTGAGTTGTCGGGACAAAACTATGGCTACACCTTC. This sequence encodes CASSELSGQNYGYTF.

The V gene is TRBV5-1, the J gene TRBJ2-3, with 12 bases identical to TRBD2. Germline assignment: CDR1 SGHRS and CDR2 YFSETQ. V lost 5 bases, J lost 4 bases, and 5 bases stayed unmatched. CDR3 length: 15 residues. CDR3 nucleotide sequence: TGCGCCAGCAGTGTCGGGACTAGCGGGCCAGATACGCAGTATTTT. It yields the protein CASSVGTSGPDTQYF.

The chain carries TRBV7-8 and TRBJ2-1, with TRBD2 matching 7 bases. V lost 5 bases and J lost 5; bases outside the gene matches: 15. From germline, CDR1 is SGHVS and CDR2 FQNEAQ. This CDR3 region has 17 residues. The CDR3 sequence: CASSPPLGGRFNNEQFF. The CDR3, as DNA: TGTGCCAGCAGCCCCCCCCTGGGCGGGAGATTCAACAATGAGCAGTTCTTC.

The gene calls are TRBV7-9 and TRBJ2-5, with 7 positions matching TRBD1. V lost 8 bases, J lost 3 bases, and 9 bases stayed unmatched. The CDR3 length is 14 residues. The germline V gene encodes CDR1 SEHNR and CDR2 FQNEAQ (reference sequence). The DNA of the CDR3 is TGTGCCAGCGGTACCAGGGGGTTAAAAGAGACCCAGTACTTC. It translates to CASGTRGLKETQYF.

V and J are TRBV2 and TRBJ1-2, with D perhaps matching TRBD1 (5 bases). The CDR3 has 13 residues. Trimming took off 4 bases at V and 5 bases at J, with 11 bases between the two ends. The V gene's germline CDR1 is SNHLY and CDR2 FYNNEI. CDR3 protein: CASSGPTGYGYTF. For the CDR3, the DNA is TGTGCCAGCAGTGGACCTACAGGTTATGGCTACACCTTC.

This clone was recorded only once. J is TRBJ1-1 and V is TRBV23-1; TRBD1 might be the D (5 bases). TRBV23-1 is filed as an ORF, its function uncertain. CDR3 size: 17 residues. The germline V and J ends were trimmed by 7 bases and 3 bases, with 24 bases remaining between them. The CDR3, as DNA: TGCGCCAGCACTCTCCAACAGGCGATTATGCTGGACACTGAAGCTTTCTTT. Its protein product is CASTLQQAIMLDTEAFF.

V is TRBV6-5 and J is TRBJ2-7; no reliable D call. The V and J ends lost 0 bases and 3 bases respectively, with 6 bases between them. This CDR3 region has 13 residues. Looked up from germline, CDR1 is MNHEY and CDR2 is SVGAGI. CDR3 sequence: CASSYSAFYEQYF. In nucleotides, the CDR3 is TGTGCCAGCAGTTACTCGGCCTTCTACGAGCAGTACTTC.

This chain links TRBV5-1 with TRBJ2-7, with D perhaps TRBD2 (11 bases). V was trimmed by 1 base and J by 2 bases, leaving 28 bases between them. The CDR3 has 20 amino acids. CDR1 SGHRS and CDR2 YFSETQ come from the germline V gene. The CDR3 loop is CASSLPRQGASGRPTYEQYF. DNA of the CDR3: TGCGCCAGCAGCTTGCCTCGACAGGGGGCTAGCGGGAGGCCAACCTACGAGCAGTACTTC.

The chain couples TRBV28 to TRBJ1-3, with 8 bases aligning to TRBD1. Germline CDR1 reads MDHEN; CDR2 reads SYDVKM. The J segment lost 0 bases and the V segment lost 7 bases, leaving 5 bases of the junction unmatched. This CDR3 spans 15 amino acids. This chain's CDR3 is CASNNRGNSGNTIYF. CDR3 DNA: TGTGCCAGCAATAACAGGGGGAACTCTGGAAACACCATATATTTT. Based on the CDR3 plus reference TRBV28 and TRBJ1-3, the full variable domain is DVKVTQSSRYLVKRTGEKVFLECVQDMDHENMFWYRQDPGLGLRLIYFSYDVKMKEKGDIPEGYSVSREKKERFSLILESASTNQTSMYLCASNNRGNSGNTIYFGEGSWLTVV.

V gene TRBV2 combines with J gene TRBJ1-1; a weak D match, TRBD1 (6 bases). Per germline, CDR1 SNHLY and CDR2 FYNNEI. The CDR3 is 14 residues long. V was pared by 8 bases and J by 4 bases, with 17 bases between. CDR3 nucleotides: TGTGCCAGCGGAGTAGCAGGGGCTATCACTGAAGCTTTCTTT. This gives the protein CASGVAGAITEAFF.

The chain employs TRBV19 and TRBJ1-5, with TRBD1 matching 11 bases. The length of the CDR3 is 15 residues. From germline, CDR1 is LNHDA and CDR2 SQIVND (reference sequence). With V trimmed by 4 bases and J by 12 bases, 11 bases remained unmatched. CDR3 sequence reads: CASSKGTGGARVQHF. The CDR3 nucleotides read TGTGCCAGTAGTAAGGGGACAGGGGGAGCCCGGGTCCAGCATTTT.